The entry that follows covers one T cell receptor beta chain sequence. No cognate antigen has been identified for it. Within one base of it there is no much larger clone, and no base qualities were kept. The sample originates from a study of blood T cell repertoires in COVID-19 (dated by TCRdb to the early 2020s). For context, the study as a whole: The collaborator samples originated in the United States, Italy and Spain and spanned the acute and convalescent phases of COVID-19. The prospective study material was composed of cDNA or gDNA derived from T cells, B-cell-depleted T cells, or PBMCs. Deeply sampled blood TCRbeta repertoires from subjects exposed to, actively infected with, or recovered from COVID-19 were included in the dataset. The repertoires were made available in a free public database intended to serve as a resource for research on the immune response to SARS-CoV-2. Samples came from the ongoing ImmuneRACE study (first 160 participants) plus 1,254 subjects from 6 global collaborators. A de-identified subject ID, COVID-19 status, age in years and sex were almost always included in the sample metadata. HLA class I and class II types, where available, came from metadata supplied by the sample provider rather than from assay-based typing. The full study reports these points: How much clinical and demographic metadata was included differed by source and by participant, and the metadata was provided uncurated.

The CDR3 covers 15 residues, taking in both the cysteine and the phenylalanine. Of all the DNA, just the CDR3 is kept, 45 bases in frame from base 1. The germline V gene encodes CDR1 SGHAT and CDR2 FQNNGV. V gives up 2 bases and J gives up 3 bases, and the segment between their germline ends measures 14 bases. TCRbeta CDR3 regions were amplified from genomic DNA by means of the immunoSEQ Assay, a bias-controlled multiplex PCR. On the study's bioinformatics: Within the assay, amplification of reference gene primers was used to estimate how many nucleated cells each sample contained. To quantify the absolute abundance of each unique TCRbeta CDR3 rearrangement, sequence reads were collapsed and filtered. For each sample, productive Simpson clonality was calculated by taking the square root of Simpson's diversity index across productive rearrangements. TCRdb retrieved this table from immuneACCESS and kept in-frame rearrangements only. Not all clones are present; in checked studies, unresolved V genes account for under half, and no reason is known for the remainder. V and J calls plus clone size are reproduced from that table; the DNA served to infer D and trimming. The sample includes 330,000 or so clones, with roughly 87% observed a single time. The ten largest clones take up approximately 3.1% of the sample.

Participants in the prospective study were aged roughly 18 to 95 years, lived in about two dozen United States geographic areas, and enrolled through a virtual design. In the prospective study, participants were assigned to cohorts based on the clinical history participants reported in a screening survey and a study questionnaire. ImmuneRACE Cohort 3 recovered participants were defined by two consecutive negative NP/OP PCR tests, healthcare professional clearance, or symptom resolution. In the prospective study, whole blood, serum and a nasopharyngeal or oropharyngeal swab were collected from each participant by mobile phlebotomists. Prospective study participants could optionally give additional blood draws and questionnaires over an approximately two-month period. Before DNA extraction, prospective study blood samples were shipped either frozen or at room temperature.

The chain was built from TRBV11-2 and TRBJ2-7, and TRBD2 may be the D gene, going by 6 matching bases. The clonotype was recovered from a young woman who had recovered from COVID-19. The specimen was PBMCs or T cells enriched from blood (not recorded which). The CDR3 here reads CASSLMGLANYEQYF. In nucleotides, the sequence is TGTGCCAGCAGCTTAATGGGGCTAGCGAACTACGAGCAGTACTTC.